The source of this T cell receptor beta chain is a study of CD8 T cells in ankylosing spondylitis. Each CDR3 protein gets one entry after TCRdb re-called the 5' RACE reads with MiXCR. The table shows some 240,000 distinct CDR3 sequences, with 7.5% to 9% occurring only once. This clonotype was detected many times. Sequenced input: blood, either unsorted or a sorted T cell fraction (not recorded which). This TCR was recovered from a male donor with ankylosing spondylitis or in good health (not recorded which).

The chain's CDR3 is CSAMLRGTGSNEQYF. CDR3 bases: TGCAGTGCTATGCTTCGCGGGACAGGGTCCAACGAGCAGTACTTC. The chain is built from TRBV20-1 and TRBJ2-7; 9 bases are a match to TRBD1. In germline, CDR1 is DFQATT, CDR2 SNEGSKA (reference sequence). V gave up 4 bases and J gave up 5 bases; unmatched junction bases: 12. CDR3 length equals 15 residues.